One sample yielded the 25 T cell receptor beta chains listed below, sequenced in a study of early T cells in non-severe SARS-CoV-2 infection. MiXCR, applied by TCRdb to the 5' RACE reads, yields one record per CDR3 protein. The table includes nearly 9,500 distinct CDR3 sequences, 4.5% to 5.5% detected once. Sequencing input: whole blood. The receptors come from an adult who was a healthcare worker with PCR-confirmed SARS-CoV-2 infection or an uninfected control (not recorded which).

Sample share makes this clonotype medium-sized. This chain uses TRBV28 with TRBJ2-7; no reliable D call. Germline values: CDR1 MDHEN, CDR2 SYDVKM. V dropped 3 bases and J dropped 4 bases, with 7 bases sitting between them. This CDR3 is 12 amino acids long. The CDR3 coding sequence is TGTGCCAGCAGTTTTGGACCTTACGAGCAGTACTTC. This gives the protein CASSFGPYEQYF.

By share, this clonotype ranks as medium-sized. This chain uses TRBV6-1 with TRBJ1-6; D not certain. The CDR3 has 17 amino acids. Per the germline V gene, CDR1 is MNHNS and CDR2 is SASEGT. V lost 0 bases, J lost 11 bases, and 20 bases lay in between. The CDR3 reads CASSEAGRSAQGPPLHF. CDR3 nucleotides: TGTGCCAGCAGTGAAGCCGGACGGAGCGCCCAAGGGCCACCCCTCCACTTT.

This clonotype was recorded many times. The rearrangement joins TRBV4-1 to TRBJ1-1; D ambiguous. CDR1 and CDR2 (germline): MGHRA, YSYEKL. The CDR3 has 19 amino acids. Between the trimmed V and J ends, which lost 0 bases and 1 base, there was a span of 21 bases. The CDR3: CASSQDSRTSFGPNTEAFF. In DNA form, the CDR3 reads TGCGCCAGCAGCCAAGATTCGCGCACCAGCTTTGGACCGAACACTGAAGCTTTCTTT.

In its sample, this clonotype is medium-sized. The CDR3 here is CASSPGQGSVEQFF. The CDR3 coding sequence is TGTGCCAGCAGCCCGGGACAGGGTAGTGTTGAGCAGTTCTTC. The V call is TRBV11-3, the J call TRBJ2-1, with 9 bases that match TRBD1. V shed 5 bases and J 9 bases; nucleotides not matched to a gene: 8. CDR1 is SGHNT and CDR2 is YENEEA in the germline V gene. CDR3 length: 14 residues.

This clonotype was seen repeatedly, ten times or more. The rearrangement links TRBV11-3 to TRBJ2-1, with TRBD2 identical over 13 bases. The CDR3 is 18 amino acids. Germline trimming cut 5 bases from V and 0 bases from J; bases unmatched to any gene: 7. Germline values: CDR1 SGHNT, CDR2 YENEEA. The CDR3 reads CASSQGLAGRPSYNEQFF. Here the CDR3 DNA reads TGTGCCAGCAGCCAGGGACTAGCGGGAAGGCCCTCCTACAATGAGCAGTTCTTC. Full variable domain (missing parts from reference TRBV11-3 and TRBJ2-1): EAGVVQSPRYKIIEKKQPVAFWCNPISGHNTLYWYLQNLGQGPELLIRYENEEAVDDSQLPKDRFSAERLKGVDSTLKIQPAELGDSAVYLCASSQGLAGRPSYNEQFFGPGTRLTVL.

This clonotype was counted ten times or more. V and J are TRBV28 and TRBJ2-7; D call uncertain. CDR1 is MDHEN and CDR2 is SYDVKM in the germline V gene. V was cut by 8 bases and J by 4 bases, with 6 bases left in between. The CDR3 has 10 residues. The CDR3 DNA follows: TGTGCCAGCGGCTCGTACGAGCAGTACTTC. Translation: CASGSYEQYF.

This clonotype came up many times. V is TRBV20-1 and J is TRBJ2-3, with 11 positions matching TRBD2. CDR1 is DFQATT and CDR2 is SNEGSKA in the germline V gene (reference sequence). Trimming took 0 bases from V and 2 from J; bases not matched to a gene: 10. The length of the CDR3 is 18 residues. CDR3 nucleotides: TGCAGTGCTAGAGATAGGAGCCTAGCGGGGGGCTTCACAGATACGCAGTATTTT. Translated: CSARDRSLAGGFTDTQYF.

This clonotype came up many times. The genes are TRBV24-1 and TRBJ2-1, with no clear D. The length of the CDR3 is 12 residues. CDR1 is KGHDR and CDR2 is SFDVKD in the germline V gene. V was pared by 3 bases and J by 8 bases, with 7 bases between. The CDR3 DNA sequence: TGTGCCACCAGTGATAGCGTTTATGAGCAGTTCTTC. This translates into CATSDSVYEQFF.

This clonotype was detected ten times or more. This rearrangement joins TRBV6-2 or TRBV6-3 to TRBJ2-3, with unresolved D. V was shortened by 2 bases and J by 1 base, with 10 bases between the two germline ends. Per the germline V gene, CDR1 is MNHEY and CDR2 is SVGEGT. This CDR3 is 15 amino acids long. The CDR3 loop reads CASSYGGARTDTQYF. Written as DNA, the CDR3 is TGTGCCAGCAGTTACGGCGGCGCGCGCACAGATACGCAGTATTTT.

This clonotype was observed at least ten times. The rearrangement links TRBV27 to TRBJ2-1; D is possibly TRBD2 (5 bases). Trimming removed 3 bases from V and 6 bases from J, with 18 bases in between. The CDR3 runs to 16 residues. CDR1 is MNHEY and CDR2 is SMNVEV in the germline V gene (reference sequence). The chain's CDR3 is CASSFGLGLHANEQFF. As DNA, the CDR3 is TGTGCCAGCAGTTTCGGTCTCGGACTCCACGCCAATGAGCAGTTCTTC.

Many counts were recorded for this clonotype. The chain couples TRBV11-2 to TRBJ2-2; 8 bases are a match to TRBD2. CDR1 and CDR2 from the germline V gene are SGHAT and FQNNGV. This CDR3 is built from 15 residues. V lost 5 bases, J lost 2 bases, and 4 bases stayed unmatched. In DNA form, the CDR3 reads TGTGCCAGCAGCCAAACTAGCGGTAACACCGGGGAGCTGTTTTTT. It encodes CASSQTSGNTGELFF.

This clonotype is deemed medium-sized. The CDR3: CASSLRTTSEETQYF. The CDR3 region has the DNA TGTGCCAGCAGCTTACGGACTACTTCGGAAGAGACCCAGTACTTC. The chain combines TRBV11-3 with TRBJ2-5, with D perhaps TRBD2 (6 bases). The V gene lost 2 bases and the J gene lost 3 bases, with 13 bases spanning the gap. CDR3 size: 15 residues. Germline V gene data show CDR1 as SGHNT and CDR2 as YENEEA.

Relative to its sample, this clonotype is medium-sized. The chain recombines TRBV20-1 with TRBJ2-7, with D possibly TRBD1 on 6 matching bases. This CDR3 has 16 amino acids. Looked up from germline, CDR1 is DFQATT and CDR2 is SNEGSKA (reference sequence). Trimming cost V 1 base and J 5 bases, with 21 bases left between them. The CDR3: CSARVYGRGRRNEQYV. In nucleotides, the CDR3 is TGCAGTGCTAGAGTGTATGGTAGGGGGAGAAGGAACGAGCAGTACGTC.

In nucleotides, the CDR3 is TGTGCCAGCAGCTCACGAGAAGGGCGGTGGAATGAGCAGTTCTTC. Amino acids: CASSSREGRWNEQFF. V and J are TRBV7-8 and TRBJ2-1; no clear D. Trimming stripped 4 bases from V and 7 bases from J, with 17 bases between. The length of the CDR3 is 15 residues. Germline V gene sequence: CDR1 SGHVS, CDR2 FQNEAQ.

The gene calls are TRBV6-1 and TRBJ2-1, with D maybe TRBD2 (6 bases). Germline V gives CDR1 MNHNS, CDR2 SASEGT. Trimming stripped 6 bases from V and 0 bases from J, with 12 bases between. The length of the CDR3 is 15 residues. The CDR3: CASRGLESSYNEQFF. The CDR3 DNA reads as TGTGCCAGCAGGGGACTGGAGAGCTCCTACAATGAGCAGTTCTTC.

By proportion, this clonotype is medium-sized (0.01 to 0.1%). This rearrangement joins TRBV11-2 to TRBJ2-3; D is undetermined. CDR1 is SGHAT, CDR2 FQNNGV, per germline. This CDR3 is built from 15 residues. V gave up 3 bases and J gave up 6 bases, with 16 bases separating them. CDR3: CASSFIQGPGDTQYF. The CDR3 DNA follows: TGTGCCAGCAGCTTCATCCAAGGCCCCGGGGATACGCAGTATTTT.

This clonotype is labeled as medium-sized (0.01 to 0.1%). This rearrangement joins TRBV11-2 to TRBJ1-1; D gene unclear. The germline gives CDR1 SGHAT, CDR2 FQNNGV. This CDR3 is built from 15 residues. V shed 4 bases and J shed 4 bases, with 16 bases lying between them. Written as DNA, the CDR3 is TGTGCCAGCAGCTCCCCCCCCACGAGGCCCACTGAAGCTTTCTTT. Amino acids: CASSSPPTRPTEAFF.

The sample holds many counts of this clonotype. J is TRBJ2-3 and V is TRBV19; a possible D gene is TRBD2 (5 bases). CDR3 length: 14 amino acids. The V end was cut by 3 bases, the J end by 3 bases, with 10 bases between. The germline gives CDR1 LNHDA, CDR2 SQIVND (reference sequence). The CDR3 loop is CASSIVLATDTQYF. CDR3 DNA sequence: TGTGCCAGTAGTATCGTCCTAGCAACAGATACGCAGTATTTT.

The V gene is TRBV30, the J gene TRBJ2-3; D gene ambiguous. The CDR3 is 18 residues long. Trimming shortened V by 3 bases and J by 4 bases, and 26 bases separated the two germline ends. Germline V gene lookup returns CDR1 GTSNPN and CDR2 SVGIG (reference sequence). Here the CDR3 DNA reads TGTGCCTGGAGAATGGGCCGGGTAGGGAACTTAGGACCAGATACGCAGTATTTT. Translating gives CAWRMGRVGNLGPDTQYF.

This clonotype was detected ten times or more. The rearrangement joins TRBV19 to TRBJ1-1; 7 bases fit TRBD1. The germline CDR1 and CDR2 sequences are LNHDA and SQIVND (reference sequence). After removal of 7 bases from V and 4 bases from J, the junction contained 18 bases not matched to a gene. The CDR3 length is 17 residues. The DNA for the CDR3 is TGTGCCAGTACTTCACTTAGACAGGGAGGAGGGAGCACTGAAGCTTTCTTT. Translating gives CASTSLRQGGGSTEAFF.

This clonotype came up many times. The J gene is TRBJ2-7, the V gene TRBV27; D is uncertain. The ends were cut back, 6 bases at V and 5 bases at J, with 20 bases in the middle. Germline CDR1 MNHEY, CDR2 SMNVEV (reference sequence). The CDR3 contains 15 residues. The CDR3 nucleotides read TGTGCCAGCAGCCCGGGCCTCGCAATCGTCGACGAGCAGTACTTC. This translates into CASSPGLAIVDEQYF.

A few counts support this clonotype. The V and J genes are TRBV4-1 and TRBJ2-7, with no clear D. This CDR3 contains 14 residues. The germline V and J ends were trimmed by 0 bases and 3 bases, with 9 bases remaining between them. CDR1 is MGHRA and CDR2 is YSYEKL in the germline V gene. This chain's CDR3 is CASSQEGPVYEQYF. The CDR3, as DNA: TGCGCCAGCAGCCAAGAAGGACCCGTCTACGAGCAGTACTTC.

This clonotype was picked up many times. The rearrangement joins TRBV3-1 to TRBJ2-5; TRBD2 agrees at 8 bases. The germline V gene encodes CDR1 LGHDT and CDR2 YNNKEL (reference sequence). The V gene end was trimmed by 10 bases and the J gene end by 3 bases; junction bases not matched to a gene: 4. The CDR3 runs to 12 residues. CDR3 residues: CAIGRAEETQYF. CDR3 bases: TGTGCCATCGGGAGGGCCGAAGAGACCCAGTACTTC.

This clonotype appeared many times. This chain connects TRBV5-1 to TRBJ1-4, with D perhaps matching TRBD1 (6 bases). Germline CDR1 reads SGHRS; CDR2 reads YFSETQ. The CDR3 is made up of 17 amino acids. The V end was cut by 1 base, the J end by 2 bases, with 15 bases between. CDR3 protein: CASSLMGQGRTNEKLFF. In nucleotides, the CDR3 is TGCGCCAGCAGCTTGATGGGCCAGGGGAGGACTAATGAAAAACTGTTTTTT.

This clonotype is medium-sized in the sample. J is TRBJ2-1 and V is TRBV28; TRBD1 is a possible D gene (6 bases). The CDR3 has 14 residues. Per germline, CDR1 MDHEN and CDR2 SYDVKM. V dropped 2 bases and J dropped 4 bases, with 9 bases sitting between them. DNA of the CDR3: TGTGCCAGCAGTTTAGCGGACAGATACAATGAGCAGTTCTTC. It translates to CASSLADRYNEQFF. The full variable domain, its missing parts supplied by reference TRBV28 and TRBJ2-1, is DVKVTQSSRYLVKRTGEKVFLECVQDMDHENMFWYRQDPGLGLRLIYFSYDVKMKEKGDIPEGYSVSREKKERFSLILESASTNQTSMYLCASSLADRYNEQFFGPGTRLTVL.